This entry features one T cell receptor (beta chain) sequence. Its antigen is not yet known. Nothing much larger sits one base from this clone, and base qualities are not available. The immunoSEQ assay at survey resolution was applied to genomic DNA for sequencing of TCRbeta rearrangements. The authors' pipeline ran thus. In the TCR sequencing data, the smallest productive clonotype frequency that could be detected was 2.59 x 10-5. Only productive TCRbeta rearrangements, meaning sequences that were complete and in-frame, were kept for the analyses. Sample clonality was computed as Simpson clonality in the immunoSEQ Analyzer version 3.0. Clones were grouped by frequency into very rare, small, medium, large (1-20%) or hyperexpanded (>20%) categories. Generation probabilities were estimated with OLGA 1.2.3, V-gene circos plots were generated with VDJtools, specificities were searched for in VDJdb, and CDR3 motifs were identified with GLIPH. TCRdb stores this immuneACCESS table with in-frame sequences only. Part of the clones is absent; in the studies checked, under half of the shortfall reflects unresolved V genes, and no reason is known for the rest. The DNA gave D and trimming, while V, J and clone size come from that table. Counted in this sample were 25,000 to 35,000 clones; roughly 72% of them appeared once. Jointly, the top ten make up roughly 0.29% of the sample.

Buffy coats from 37 blood donors, supplied by the Finnish Red Cross blood service, were used as healthy controls. All TCR-sequenced material derived from peripheral blood: patient blood samples and healthy donor buffy coats. Peripheral blood mononuclear cells were isolated by Ficoll-Hypaque gradient centrifugation. CD4+ cells were magnetically purified from the buffy coats of healthy controls. Genomic DNA was extracted with the Gentra Puregene Cell and Tissue kit and quantified on a Qubit 2.0 fluorometer. The sample belongs to a study of STAT5B mutations in CD4+ large granular lymphocyte leukemia (dated by TCRdb to the early 2020s). Regarding the complete study: Among the healthy controls, the CDR3 'QG' motif was associated with a particular HLA allele. The study compared the TCRbeta repertoires of patients with CD4+ T-cell large granular lymphocyte leukemia against the TCRbeta repertoires of healthy blood donors. Flow cytometry on FACSCanto II or FACSVerse showed that the purified fractions were more than 95% pure among lymphocytes. General study outcomes and caveats: The data were not HLA-matched, and the relatively small sample size could explain the higher clonality seen in CD4+ compared with CD8+ T-LGLL. Greater clonality appeared to be present in CD4-sorted patient repertoires than in healthy CD4+ repertoires, and the difference was retained after the putative leukemic clones were removed. TRBV06-family usage was enriched among the top patient clones (8/27) compared with healthy controls (2/35). Each patient's main leukemic clonotypes were private, but around 27% of these clonotypes showed up at low frequency in the non-leukemic repertoires of other patients.

Spanning cysteine to phenylalanine, the CDR3 consists of 20 amino acids. Here the CDR3 DNA is all that survives: 60 bases in frame from base 1. After removal of 5 bases from V and 0 bases from J, the junction retains 14 bases not matched to a gene. CDR1 and CDR2 are drawn from the germline V gene (reference sequence): MNHEY, SMNVEV. The chain joins TRBV27 to TRBJ1-6; 9 bases in the middle match TRBD1. Sequencing was carried out using CD4+ T cells from blood buffy coats. The sequence was collected from a human donor in good health. The CDR3 corresponds to CASSHNRDRDPSSYNSPLHF. The nucleotide sequence reads TGTGCCAGCAGTCACAACCGGGACAGGGACCCGAGCTCCTATAATTCACCCCTCCACTTT.